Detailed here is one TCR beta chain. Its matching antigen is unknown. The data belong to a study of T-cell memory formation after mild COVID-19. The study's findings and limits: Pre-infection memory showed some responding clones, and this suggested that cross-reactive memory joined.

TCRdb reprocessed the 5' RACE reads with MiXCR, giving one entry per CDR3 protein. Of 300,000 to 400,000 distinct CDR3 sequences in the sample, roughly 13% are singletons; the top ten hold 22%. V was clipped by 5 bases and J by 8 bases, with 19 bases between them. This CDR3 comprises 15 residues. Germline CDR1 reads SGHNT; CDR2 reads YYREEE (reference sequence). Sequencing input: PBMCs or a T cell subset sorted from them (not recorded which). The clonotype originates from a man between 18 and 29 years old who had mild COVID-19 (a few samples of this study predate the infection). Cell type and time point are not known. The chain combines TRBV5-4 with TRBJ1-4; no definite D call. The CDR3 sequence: CASSRRQARNEKLFF. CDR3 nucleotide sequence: TGTGCCAGCAGTCGCCGGCAGGCAAGGAACGAAAAACTGTTTTTT.